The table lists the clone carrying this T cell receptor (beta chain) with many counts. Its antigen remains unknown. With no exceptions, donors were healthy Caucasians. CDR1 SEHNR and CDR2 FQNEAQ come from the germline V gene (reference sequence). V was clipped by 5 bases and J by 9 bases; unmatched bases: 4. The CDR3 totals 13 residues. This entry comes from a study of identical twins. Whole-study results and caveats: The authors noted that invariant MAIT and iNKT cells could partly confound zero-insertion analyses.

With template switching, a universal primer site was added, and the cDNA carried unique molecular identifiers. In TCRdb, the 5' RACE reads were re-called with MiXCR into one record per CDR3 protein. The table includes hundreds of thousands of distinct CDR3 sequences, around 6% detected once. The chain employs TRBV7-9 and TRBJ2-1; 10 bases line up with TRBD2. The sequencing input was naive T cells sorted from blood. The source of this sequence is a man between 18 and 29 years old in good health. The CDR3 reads CASSPGTSVEQFF. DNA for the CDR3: TGTGCCAGCAGCCCCGGGACTAGCGTTGAGCAGTTCTTC.